This passage covers 29 T cell receptor beta chains from one sample sequenced in a study of T cells in Graves' hyperthyroidism and ophthalmopathy. It was RNA transcripts that yielded the amplified TCR beta CDR3 regions. During a first-round RT-PCR of the TCR CDR3, the HTBI primer set was used. TCRdb itself ran the multiplex PCR reads through MiXCR, one entry per CDR3 protein. The sample consists of a few hundred thousand distinct CDR3 sequences, approximately 22% of them appearing once. The sequenced sample consisted of blood. All receptors come from a woman aged 50 to 60 with Graves' hyperthyroidism.

The rearrangement joins TRBV2 to TRBJ2-7, with a tentative D call TRBD1 (6 bases). Germline assignment: CDR1 SNHLY and CDR2 FYNNEI. This CDR3 has 15 residues. V dropped 1 base and J dropped 4 bases, with 14 bases sitting between them. As DNA, the CDR3 is TGTGCCAGCAGTGAAGGAGGGACACCCTTTTACGAGCAGTACTTC. Amino acid sequence: CASSEGGTPFYEQYF.

This clonotype appeared a few times. V and J are TRBV6-5 and TRBJ2-7; the D is unclear. The V end was cut by 2 bases, the J end by 7 bases, with 6 bases between. Germline V gives CDR1 MNHEY, CDR2 SVGAGI. This CDR3 has 11 residues. The CDR3, as DNA: TGTGCCAGCAGTTACGGGCGGGAGCAGTACTTC. Protein sequence: CASSYGREQYF.

This clonotype occurred a few times. J is TRBJ1-6 and V is TRBV5-1; D unresolved. Germline loops: CDR1 SGHRS, CDR2 YFSETQ. Trimming stripped 5 bases from V and 8 bases from J, with 5 bases between. The CDR3 runs 11 residues. In DNA, the CDR3 is TGCGCCAGCAGACCTGATTCACCCCTCCACTTT. This encodes CASRPDSPLHF.

Concerning this clonotype: A much larger clone differs from this one at a single base, so this may be a read error. The V and J genes are TRBV28 and TRBJ2-7; D gene ambiguous. The V gene's germline CDR1 is MDHEN and CDR2 SYDVKM. Trimming took 6 bases from V and 4 from J, leaving 10 bases between them. This CDR3 region has 12 residues. CDR3 DNA sequence: TGTGCCAGCAGGTCTCCTACTTACGAGCAGTACTTC. Encoded protein: CASRSPTYEQYF.

The genes are TRBV20-1 and TRBJ2-1; D may correspond to TRBD1 or TRBD2 (7 bases each). This CDR3 region has 15 residues. V was clipped by 2 bases and J by 8 bases, with 19 bases between them. Per germline, CDR1 DFQATT and CDR2 SNEGSKA (reference sequence). In DNA form, the CDR3 reads TGCAGTGCTAGAAAACAGGGGAGGGCCAACGATGAGCAGTTCTTC. Its translation: CSARKQGRANDEQFF.

This chain links TRBV27 with TRBJ1-5, with unresolved D. Germline CDR1 and CDR2: MNHEY and SMNVEV (reference sequence). The CDR3 consists of 13 residues. Deletions cut 2 bases from V and 6 bases from J, with 8 bases between. The CDR3 sequence is CASSLAGVQPQHF. The CDR3 DNA follows: TGTGCCAGCAGTTTAGCCGGGGTTCAGCCCCAGCATTTT.

This clonotype was picked up a small number of times. The chain links TRBV7-2 to TRBJ2-7; no clear D gene. The germline CDR1 and CDR2 sequences are SGHTA and FQGNSA. The CDR3 spans 12 residues. Trimming removed 7 bases from V and 6 bases from J, with 13 bases in between. In DNA, the CDR3 is TGTGCCAGCAACCTTATGGGTGTCGAGCAGTACTTC. Protein product: CASNLMGVEQYF.

This clonotype has a count of ten or more. The chain recombines TRBV25-1 with TRBJ1-6; 7 bases line up with TRBD1. The germline gives CDR1 MGHDK, CDR2 SYGVNS. The junction had 2 bases not matched to a gene; V was cut back by 5 bases and J by 10 bases. The CDR3 runs 12 residues. The CDR3 DNA is TGTGCCAGCAGTCGACAGGGATCACCCCTCCACTTT. This translates into CASSRQGSPLHF.

This clonotype was detected many times. This sequence joins TRBV14 and TRBJ2-3; TRBD2 aligns across 8 bases. After removal of 5 bases from V and 1 base from J, the junction contained 11 bases not matched to a gene. This CDR3 has 17 residues. The germline V gene encodes CDR1 SGHDN and CDR2 FVKESK. The CDR3 loop reads CASSSGQREWGTDTQYF. Written as DNA, the CDR3 is TGTGCCAGCAGCTCAGGACAGCGGGAGTGGGGCACAGATACGCAGTATTTT.

This clonotype was counted at least ten times. The gene calls are TRBV24-1 and TRBJ2-1, with 7 nucleotides matching TRBD2. The CDR3 is made up of 17 amino acids. Germline CDR1 reads KGHDR; CDR2 reads SFDVKD. V was clipped by 3 bases and J by 3 bases; unmatched bases: 10. The CDR3 DNA reads TGTGCCACCAGTGATAAGCAAGGCGGGACTAACTACAATGAGCAGTTCTTC. As protein: CATSDKQGGTNYNEQFF.

This chain connects TRBV2 to TRBJ2-1, with 14 bases that match TRBD2. In germline, CDR1 is SNHLY, CDR2 FYNNEI. The CDR3 runs 16 residues. V lost 4 bases and J lost 5; bases outside the gene matches: 4. CDR3 region: CASSGTSGRINNEQFF. The CDR3 nucleotides are TGTGCCAGCAGTGGGACTAGCGGGAGGATAAACAATGAGCAGTTCTTC.

This clonotype was counted ten times or more. The chain uses TRBV15 and TRBJ2-5, with D maybe TRBD2 (7 bases). The CDR3 runs to 14 residues. Trimming left V 0 bases short and J 13 bases short, with 18 bases between. Germline lookup yields CDR1 LNHNV and CDR2 YYDKDF (reference sequence). The CDR3 here is CATSRDPTGRDAYF. Written as DNA, the CDR3 is TGTGCCACCAGCAGAGATCCAACAGGGAGGGATGCGTACTTC.

The CDR3 region has the DNA TGCAGTGCTAGAGAGGCCAAATCTTGGTATAATTCACCCCTCCACTTT. Residues: CSAREAKSWYNSPLHF. The rearrangement joins TRBV20-1 to TRBJ1-6; no clear D gene. The ends were cut back, 0 bases at V and 4 bases at J, with 13 bases in the middle. Germline values: CDR1 DFQATT, CDR2 SNEGSKA (reference sequence). This CDR3 is 16 amino acids long.

This clonotype was seen at least ten times. The chain couples TRBV28 to TRBJ1-1; weak D call: TRBD1 (6 bases). V shed 4 bases and J shed 4 bases, with 19 bases lying between them. CDR3 size: 16 residues. The germline gives CDR1 MDHEN, CDR2 SYDVKM. The CDR3 sequence is CASSSPSRGLSTEAFF. The CDR3 DNA follows: TGTGCCAGCAGTTCACCCTCGAGGGGGTTAAGCACTGAAGCTTTCTTT.

At least ten counts were recorded for this clonotype. This rearrangement joins TRBV20-1 to TRBJ1-2, with 7 bases aligning to TRBD1. The trim removed 8 bases at V and 2 bases at J, leaving 11 bases unmatched. CDR3 length equals 14 residues. Germline CDR1 DFQATT, CDR2 SNEGSKA (reference sequence). The CDR3 reads CSTPGTDGNYGYTF. The DNA for the CDR3 is TGCAGTACCCCCGGGACAGATGGGAACTATGGCTACACCTTC.

This clonotype has only a few counts. The chain recombines TRBV19 with TRBJ2-7; no definite D call. V was shortened by 1 base and J by 5 bases, with 6 bases between the two germline ends. The CDR3 contains 12 residues. The germline V gene encodes CDR1 LNHDA and CDR2 SQIVND (reference sequence). CDR3 nucleotides: TGTGCCAGTAGTATAGGAAGTGACGAGCAGTACTTC. Encoded protein: CASSIGSDEQYF.

This clonotype was detected only a few times. The V gene is TRBV7-9, the J gene TRBJ1-6; 7 nucleotides align to TRBD1. This CDR3 is built from 15 residues. CDR1 and CDR2 (germline): SEHNR, FQNEAQ (reference sequence). The junction had 9 bases not matched to a gene; V was cut back by 4 bases and J by 9 bases. The DNA of the CDR3 is TGTGCCAGCAGCTCGGACAGGACAAGCCTTTCACCCCTCCACTTT. This sequence encodes CASSSDRTSLSPLHF.

This clonotype was seen more than once but under ten times. The genes are TRBV20-1 and TRBJ2-2; 12 bases match TRBD1. Germline V gene lookup returns CDR1 DFQATT and CDR2 SNEGSKA (reference sequence). The length of the CDR3 is 17 residues. After removal of 6 bases from V and 3 bases from J, the junction contained 11 bases not matched to a gene. CDR3 protein: CSALSRDRGRDTGELFF. CDR3 DNA: TGCAGTGCCCTATCCCGGGACAGGGGGCGAGACACCGGGGAGCTGTTTTTT.

This clonotype was seen more than once but under ten times. The rearrangement uses TRBV7-3 and TRBJ2-3; 9 bases are shared with TRBD1. V gave up 4 bases and J gave up 5 bases; unmatched junction bases: 7. Germline CDR1 and CDR2: SGHTA and FQGTGA. The CDR3 has 15 residues. The CDR3 nucleotides are TGTGCCAGCAGCTCTAGAGGACAGGGGCTAGATACGCAGTATTTT. Its translation: CASSSRGQGLDTQYF.

This clonotype was picked up many times. The chain recombines TRBV29-1 with TRBJ1-2; D possibly corresponds to TRBD1 (5 bases). This CDR3 contains 11 residues. Trimming took 5 bases from V and 6 from J, leaving 10 bases between them. Germline V gene sequence: CDR1 SQVTM, CDR2 ANQGSEA. The CDR3 protein is CSVFQGNGYTF. The CDR3 DNA follows: TGCAGCGTTTTCCAGGGCAATGGCTACACCTTC. Combining the CDR3 with reference TRBV29-1 and TRBJ1-2 gives the whole variable domain SAVISQKPSRDICQRGTSLTIQCQVDSQVTMMFWYRQQPGQSLTLIATANQGSEATYESGFVIDKFPISRPNLTFSTLTVSNMSPEDSSIYLCSVFQGNGYTFGSGTRLTVV.

Many counts were recorded for this clonotype. V gene TRBV2 combines with J gene TRBJ2-5, with 12 bases lining up with TRBD2. CDR1 is SNHLY and CDR2 is FYNNEI in the germline V gene. With 7 bases clipped from V and 5 bases from J, the junction kept 5 bases outside the gene matches. This CDR3 has 14 residues. CDR3 in amino acids: CASNRLAGAETQYF. DNA for the CDR3: TGTGCCAGCAACCGACTAGCGGGGGCTGAGACCCAGTACTTC.

This clonotype was counted many times. The chain carries TRBV5-1 and TRBJ2-4; TRBD1 aligns across 8 bases. The V gene's germline CDR1 is SGHRS and CDR2 YFSETQ. CDR3 length equals 14 residues. V dropped 2 bases and J dropped 8; count of bases not matched to a gene: 6. DNA of the CDR3: TGCGCCAGCAGCTTTGGACAGGGTCGGGACATTCAGTACTTC. This encodes CASSFGQGRDIQYF.

This clonotype was seen many times. The chain uses TRBV20-1 and TRBJ2-3; D remains ambiguous. The CDR3 is made up of 12 amino acids. CDR1 DFQATT and CDR2 SNEGSKA come from the germline V gene (reference sequence). V was clipped by 0 bases and J by 6 bases, with 7 bases between them. In DNA, the CDR3 is TGCAGTGCTAGAGATCTCACGGATACGCAGTATTTT. This encodes CSARDLTDTQYF.

The rearrangement joins TRBV9 to TRBJ2-2; 8 bases match TRBD2. V lost 4 bases to trimming and J lost 7 bases; unmatched junction nucleotides: 21. The CDR3 sequence is 19 residues long. Germline CDR1 and CDR2: SGDLS and YYNGEE. CDR3 DNA: TGTGCCAGCAGCCTAAACATCCCTTCAGCGGGAGCTCCGGGCGGGGAGCTGTTTTTT. This codes for CASSLNIPSAGAPGGELFF.

This clonotype was recorded at least ten times. This chain joins TRBV28 and TRBJ2-5; D not certain. This CDR3 has 12 amino acids. Germline CDR1 reads MDHEN; CDR2 reads SYDVKM. Deletions cut 7 bases from V and 4 bases from J, with 10 bases between. CDR3 in amino acids: CASTMGSETQYF. CDR3 DNA sequence: TGTGCCAGCACCATGGGATCAGAGACCCAGTACTTC.

This clonotype was counted at least ten times. CDR3 bases: TGTGCCAGCAGCTTAATGCCAGGGAAAAACACAGATACGCAGTATTTT. As protein: CASSLMPGKNTDTQYF. V usage is TRBV7-2 and J usage is TRBJ2-3; maybe TRBD1 (5 bases). The CDR3 is made up of 16 amino acids. Germline V gives CDR1 SGHTA, CDR2 FQGNSA. Trimming removed 2 bases from V and 2 bases from J, with 14 bases in between.

V is TRBV6-1 and J is TRBJ2-3; D is perhaps TRBD1 or TRBD2 (5 bases each). The CDR3 has 15 amino acids. V was clipped by 2 bases and J by 7 bases, with 16 bases between them. In germline, CDR1 is MNHNS, CDR2 SASEGT. DNA of the CDR3: TGTGCCAGCAGTGAACTTCGGGACCTCAAGAATACGCAGTATTTT. It translates to CASSELRDLKNTQYF.

The V and J genes are TRBV19 and TRBJ1-5, with a weak D call TRBD1 (6 bases). The CDR3 extends over 14 amino acids. Trimming took 8 bases from V and 0 from J, leaving 11 bases between them. Germline CDR1 is LNHDA and CDR2 is SQIVND (reference sequence). The CDR3 coding sequence is TGTGCCAGTGCTGGACAGATTAGCAATCAGCCCCAGCATTTT. Its protein product is CASAGQISNQPQHF.

The chain joins TRBV4-1 to TRBJ1-5; D gene ambiguous. V lost 6 bases and J 6 bases, leaving 15 bases between the germline ends. The CDR3 is 14 residues long. The germline CDR1 and CDR2 sequences are MGHRA and YSYEKL. CDR3 sequence reads: CASSPREGGQPQHF. The CDR3 coding sequence is TGCGCCAGCAGTCCCCGGGAGGGTGGTCAGCCCCAGCATTTT.